This T cell receptor beta chain stems from a study of beta chain features in type 1 diabetes. Study outcomes and limitations: Shortening of TCRB CDR3s, moderate but significant, appeared in all four CD4+ subsets of Type 1 diabetes patients. In comparison with healthy donors, patients had naive, central memory and Treg TCRB repertoires that appeared more similar.

The sequenced template was cDNA made from the entire isolated RNA. The method was immunoSEQ multiplex PCR; TCRdb's version includes in-frame clones alone and lacks a portion of them. This sample has under 400,000 clones, with roughly 12% found just once. Looked up from germline, CDR1 is MNHNY and CDR2 is SVGAGI (reference sequence). V gave up 3 bases and J gave up 2 bases; unmatched junction bases: 4. CDR3 length: 16 residues. As to this clone: What it recognizes is unknown.

Each donor gave one heparinised blood draw averaging approximately 120 mL. Based on CD45RO/CCR7/CD25/CD127/CD95/CD27, CD4+ regulatory, stem cell-like memory, naive and central memory cells were sorted. Purities in excess of 95% were seen in all sorted populations. The sequenced sample was naive CD4+ T cells from blood. This TCR derives from a woman aged 18-29 years with type 1 diabetes. The genes are TRBV6-6 and TRBJ2-1, with 10 bases fitting TRBD1. In nucleotides, the CDR3 is TGTGCCAGCAGTTATACCGGGACAGGGGCCTACAATGAGCAGTTCTTC. This codes for CASSYTGTGAYNEQFF.